A single sample is the source of the 6 T cell receptor beta chains below, sequenced in a study of CD8 T cells in ankylosing spondylitis. TCRdb re-called the 5' RACE reads with MiXCR, one entry per CDR3 protein. The sample holds 150,000 to 200,000 distinct CDR3 sequences, 15% to 20% seen once. The sequenced sample consisted of blood, either unsorted or a sorted T cell fraction (not recorded which). Receptors were obtained from a male donor between 5 and 29 years old with ankylosing spondylitis or in good health (not recorded which).

This clonotype has a count of ten or more. The chain recombines TRBV20-1 with TRBJ2-5, with a tentative D call TRBD2 (6 bases). The CDR3 length is 15 residues. Germline CDR1 DFQATT, CDR2 SNEGSKA (reference sequence). V was trimmed by 0 bases and J by 1 base, leaving 12 bases between them. This CDR3 is CSARDFAGGQETQYF. The DNA of the CDR3 is TGCAGTGCTAGAGATTTTGCCGGGGGCCAAGAGACCCAGTACTTC.

At least ten counts were recorded for this clonotype. The gene calls are TRBV6-5 and TRBJ2-7; D may be TRBD2 (6 bases). The CDR3 is made up of 13 amino acids. The V end lost 4 bases, the J end lost 6 bases, and 13 bases lay between the germline ends. CDR1 is MNHEY and CDR2 is SVGAGI in the germline V gene. The CDR3, as DNA: TGTGCCAGCAGTTTTCGGGTGGGGGGCGAGCAGTACTTC. The encoded protein is CASSFRVGGEQYF.

This clonotype was found many times. The chain is built from TRBV14 and TRBJ2-7; D gene unclear. The CDR3 covers 13 residues. Trimming took off 4 bases at V and 3 bases at J, with 10 bases between the two ends. CDR1 SGHDN and CDR2 FVKESK come from the germline V gene. CDR3 amino acids: CASSLEIGYEQYV. CDR3 sequence (DNA): TGTGCCAGCAGCCTCGAAATAGGCTACGAGCAGTACGTC.

The genes are TRBV29-1 and TRBJ2-5; D is ambiguous. The ends were cut back, 4 bases at V and 2 bases at J, with 11 bases in the middle. Per germline, CDR1 SQVTM and CDR2 ANQGSEA. The CDR3 contains 13 residues. CDR3 loop: CSVAWAEQETQYF. CDR3 DNA: TGCAGCGTTGCTTGGGCAGAACAAGAGACCCAGTACTTC.

This clonotype has ten or more counts. The V and J genes are TRBV7-2 and TRBJ2-1; TRBD1 is a possible D gene (5 bases). The CDR3 has 14 residues. Germline V CDR1 and CDR2: SGHTA, FQGNSA. Trimming stripped 4 bases from V and 0 bases from J, with 7 bases between. Here the CDR3 DNA reads TGTGCCAGCAGCTACAGGAGCTCCTACAATGAGCAGTTCTTC. Its protein product is CASSYRSSYNEQFF.

Ten or more counts support this clonotype. This chain links TRBV21-1 with TRBJ2-6; the tabulated D call, TRBD1, remains unverified against the DNA. TRBV21-1 is reported as a pseudogene. This CDR3 is built from 17 residues. The CDR3 bases are TGTGCCAGCGGACGGGACAGATTCTATTCTGGGGCCAACGTCCTGACTTTC. This encodes CASGRDRFYSGANVLTF.